The T cell receptor beta chain described here comes from a study of T cells after yellow fever vaccination. Overall study context: Those fractions that held only low numbers of cells were prepared using the SMART-Seq v4 Ultra Low Input RNA kit.

As to this clonotype: As yet, its antigen is unknown.

Generation of TCR cDNA used 5'RACE template switching (which added a universal primer site and UMIs). TCRdb processed the 5' RACE reads anew with MiXCR; each CDR3 protein has one entry. The data hold some 340,000 distinct CDR3 sequences, with around 10% observed a single time. General observations from the study: Though it reached lower strength, the secondary response hit its peak faster, day 5 versus 15. Only a minor proportion of clonotypes was detected across both CD4 and CD8 compartments.

The receptor was derived from a young man who received the YFV17D yellow fever vaccine. The sequencing here drew on CD4+ T cells sorted from PBMCs, taken 45 days after the yellow fever booster vaccination.

The CDR3 here is CATSRQGLSSYNEQFF. CDR3 coding DNA: TGTGCCACCAGCCGCCAAGGGCTAAGCTCCTACAATGAGCAGTTCTTC. V and J are TRBV15 and TRBJ2-1; D remains unclear. V was clipped by 5 bases and J by 0 bases, with 14 bases between them. Germline V gene lookup returns CDR1 LNHNV and CDR2 YYDKDF (reference sequence). CDR3 size: 16 residues.